The T cell receptor (beta chain) described here comes from a study of blood T cells in healthy people across ages. Germline V gene data show CDR1 as SEHNR and CDR2 as FQNEAQ (reference sequence). After removal of 3 bases from V and 7 bases from J, the junction contained 12 bases not matched to a gene. The CDR3 loop spans 16 amino acids. Sample-barcoded 5' priming and a J-beta primer mix drove a second PCR of 7 to 11 cycles. Via MiXCR, TCRdb re-called the 5' RACE reads, giving one row per CDR3 protein. The data show around 1,900,000 distinct CDR3 sequences, 39% seen once. Caucasian, healthy and from Russia, the donors were aged between about 6 and 90. This clonotype showed up just a few times. Antigen: not known. Findings and limits, study-wide: More naive CD4+ cells and higher diversity were found in long-lived than in aged donors. Samples with more naive T cells showed higher observed beta diversity. Unsorted PBMC material precluded a definitive naive versus antigen-experienced comparison.

The chain links TRBV7-9 to TRBJ2-5; 9 positions match TRBD1. The sequenced sample was blood. This clonotype was obtained from a human donor in good health. The CDR3 protein is CASSLGTGSPQRTQYF. CDR3 nucleotides: TGTGCCAGCAGCTTGGGGACAGGGTCACCACAACGGACCCAGTACTTC.